This T cell receptor (beta chain) emerged from a study of blood T cell repertoires in COVID-19. Trimming shortened V by 0 bases and J by 4 bases, and 13 bases separated the two germline ends. Germline-derived CDR1 and CDR2 are SGDLS and YYNGEE. The CDR3 length is 15 residues. Only a few counts were recorded for this clone. Only in-frame clones appear in the TCRdb table, and some are missing; sequencing was by immunoSEQ multiplex PCR. This table has 120,000 or so clones, around 89% appearing once. The sequenced material came from peripheral blood. The rearrangement uses TRBV9 and TRBJ2-5; possible D gene TRBD1, 6 bases. The sequence was collected from a woman aged 45-65 years with acute or convalescent COVID-19. The CDR3 sequence: CASSVGVRGRETQYF. The CDR3 DNA sequence: TGTGCCAGCAGCGTAGGGGTAAGGGGGAGAGAGACCCAGTACTTC.